What follows are 15 T cell receptor beta chains derived from one specimen sequenced in a study of beta chain features in type 1 diabetes (dated by TCRdb to 2017 to 2018). Libraries were built with the immunoSEQ multiplex PCR assay. The entire amount of isolated RNA was reverse transcribed using the High Capacity cDNA Reverse Transcription Kit, so the sequenced TCRB transcripts were expressed ones. Held by TCRdb, this immuneACCESS table contains in-frame sequences only and omits some clones. Under half of the omission traces to an unresolved V gene where checked; the cause of the rest is unknown. Across this sample there are around 140,000 clones, with under 11% seen only once. The biggest ten clones account for about 1.3% of the sample. Input material: naive CD4+ T cells from blood. The cell subset or site label here, explained by the study, means: true naive CD4+ T cells. The receptors derive from a man aged 18 to 30 in good health.

This chain's CDR3 is CASSLPAGINTEAFF. CDR3 coding DNA: TGTGCCAGCAGCTTACCCGCAGGGATCAACACTGAAGCTTTCTTT. The chain couples TRBV7-9 to TRBJ1-1; D may be TRBD1 (5 bases). The length of the CDR3 is 15 residues. V lost 2 bases and J lost 2, with 12 bases in between. Germline V gene data show CDR1 as SEHNR and CDR2 as FQNEAQ (reference sequence).

The rearrangement links TRBV28 to TRBJ1-5; the match to TRBD1 covers 7 bases. The CDR3 is made up of 17 amino acids. With V trimmed by 6 bases and J by 0 bases, 11 bases remained unmatched. CDR1 and CDR2 (germline): MDHEN, SYDVKM. CDR3 amino acids: CASRSRQGLYSNQPQHF. CDR3 bases: TGTGCCAGCAGATCCAGACAGGGACTGTATAGCAATCAGCCCCAGCATTTT.

This clone has more than one count but fewer than ten. A read error may account for a junction end that differs from germline. The rearrangement links TRBV10-3 to TRBJ2-7; 7 bases line up with TRBD1. Germline V gene sequence: CDR1 ENHRY, CDR2 SYGVKD. This CDR3 region has 13 residues. CDR3: CAISGQETYEQYF. CDR3 DNA sequence: TGTGCCATTAGTGGACAGGAAACCTACGAGCAGTACTTC.

The gene calls are TRBV2 and TRBJ2-5; D call uncertain. This CDR3 has 13 residues. Trimming pared 5 bases from V and 5 bases from J, leaving 12 bases between. The germline CDR1 and CDR2 sequences are SNHLY and FYNNEI. The DNA of the CDR3 is TGTGCCAGCAGTTCGGGTCAAACGGAGACCCAGTACTTC. Protein: CASSSGQTETQYF. Drawing the rest from reference TRBV2 and TRBJ2-5, the complete variable domain is EPEVTQTPSHQVTQMGQEVILRCVPISNHLYFYWYRQILGQKVEFLVSFYNNEISEKSEIFDDQFSVERPDGSNFTLKIRSTKLEDSAMYFCASSSGQTETQYFGPGTRLLVL.

In its sample, this clone was seen a few times. The rearrangement joins TRBV9 to TRBJ2-1, with 9 bases identical to TRBD2. The CDR3 totals 15 residues. Germline lookup yields CDR1 SGDLS and CDR2 YYNGEE. After removal of 4 bases from V and 5 bases from J, the junction contained 7 bases not matched to a gene. CDR3 nucleotides: TGTGCCAGCAGCCCTCGGGTAGCGGGAGACAATGAGCAGTTCTTC. It is translated as CASSPRVAGDNEQFF.

The table lists this clone with a count of one. The rearrangement uses TRBV30 and TRBJ1-4, with 7 bases fitting TRBD1. The J segment lost 5 bases and the V segment lost 1 base, leaving 10 bases of the junction unmatched. The CDR3 length is 16 residues. Germline CDR1 reads GTSNPN; CDR2 reads SVGIG (reference sequence). CDR3 sequence: CAWSDRGRGRNEKLFF. Here the CDR3 DNA reads TGTGCCTGGAGTGATAGGGGGCGAGGGAGGAATGAAAAACTGTTTTTT.

The sample holds many counts of this clone. The rearrangement joins TRBV7-3 to TRBJ1-6; 9 bases align to TRBD1. Germline assignment: CDR1 SGHTA and CDR2 FQGTGA. The V and J ends lost 4 bases and 9 bases, in that order; junction bases with no gene match: 4. The CDR3 is 14 residues long. CDR3 amino acids: CASSSGTGSSPLHF. The CDR3 nucleotides are TGTGCCAGCAGCTCCGGGACAGGGAGTTCACCCCTCCACTTT.

This clone was found a few times. The rearrangement joins TRBV2 to TRBJ2-1; 13 nucleotides match TRBD2. Germline assignment: CDR1 SNHLY and CDR2 FYNNEI. The CDR3 is 16 amino acids. With V trimmed by 4 bases and J by 5 bases, 5 bases remained unmatched. This chain's CDR3 is CASSVRLAGGHNEQFF. The DNA of the CDR3 is TGTGCCAGCAGTGTACGACTAGCGGGGGGACACAATGAGCAGTTCTTC.

The chain recombines TRBV10-3 with TRBJ2-7; 13 positions agree with TRBD2. Germline V gives CDR1 ENHRY, CDR2 SYGVKD. With 3 bases clipped from V and 0 bases from J, the junction kept 8 bases outside the gene matches. This CDR3 has 18 residues. CDR3 sequence reads: CAISDSGTSGVLSYEQYF. CDR3 nucleotides: TGTGCCATCAGTGACTCCGGGACTAGCGGGGTTCTCTCCTACGAGCAGTACTTC.

The table lists this clone with a few counts. V usage is TRBV19 and J usage is TRBJ1-5, with 9 bases lining up with TRBD1. Germline V gene lookup returns CDR1 LNHDA and CDR2 SQIVND (reference sequence). J gave up 16 bases and V 5 bases, and 6 bases lay outside the gene matches. The CDR3 is 11 residues long. The CDR3 reads CASSFRDRVHF. The CDR3 DNA sequence: TGTGCCAGTAGTTTCCGGGACAGGGTTCATTTT.

J is TRBJ1-1 and V is TRBV5-8, with TRBD1 matching 8 bases. CDR3 length: 13 residues. Germline CDR1 SGHTS, CDR2 YDEGEE. The junction had 1 base not matched to a gene; V was cut back by 1 base and J by 5 bases. The CDR3 sequence is CASSLNRGTEAFF. CDR3 DNA: TGTGCCAGCAGCTTGAACAGGGGGACTGAAGCTTTCTTT.

This clone was observed a handful of times. The chain recombines TRBV19 with TRBJ1-1, with D tentatively TRBD1 (6 bases). CDR1 and CDR2 from the germline V gene are LNHDA and SQIVND (reference sequence). The CDR3 sequence is 11 residues long. The V gene lost 7 bases and the J gene lost 10 bases, with 13 bases spanning the gap. Here the CDR3 reads CASIMDRRAFF. The CDR3 DNA sequence: TGTGCCAGTATCATGGACAGAAGAGCTTTCTTT.

This clone came up a few times. The chain uses TRBV7-9 and TRBJ1-1, with D possibly TRBD1 on 6 matching bases. CDR3 length equals 15 residues. Germline V gives CDR1 SEHNR, CDR2 FQNEAQ (reference sequence). V lost 7 bases and J lost 5, with 20 bases in between. CDR3 residues: CASTPGRGVGTEAFF. The CDR3 DNA sequence: TGTGCCAGCACCCCAGGGAGGGGGGTTGGGACTGAAGCTTTCTTT.

The rearrangement links TRBV4-1 to TRBJ1-4; perhaps TRBD1 as D (5 bases). Trimming took 8 bases from V and 4 from J, leaving 11 bases between them. The CDR3 is 13 residues long. CDR1 is MGHRA, CDR2 YSYEKL, per germline. CDR3 sequence reads: CASSLTDNEKLFF. For the CDR3, the DNA is TGCGCCAGCTCGCTGACAGATAATGAAAAACTGTTTTTT.

The rearrangement uses TRBV10-3 and TRBJ1-1, with D maybe TRBD1 (6 bases). V was clipped by 10 bases and J by 11 bases, with 20 bases between them. From germline, CDR1 is ENHRY and CDR2 SYGVKD. The CDR3 loop spans 12 amino acids. Here the CDR3 DNA reads TGTGCCACGCACCCACAGGGAGCCAGGGCTTTCTTT. This translates into CATHPQGARAFF.